This T cell receptor beta chain was profiled in a study of shared T cell receptors in the human thymus. This CDR3 comprises 15 residues. V shed 8 bases, J shed 4 bases, and the junction held 9 bases outside the gene matches. Germline-derived CDR1 and CDR2 are MNHNY and SVGAGI (reference sequence). Some clones are missing from TCRdb's copy, which holds only in-frame ones; the method was immunoSEQ multiplex PCR. The repertoire holds hundreds of thousands of clones, 87% seen once, with 0.0094% in the top ten. The same data also contributed to another study, on human thymus T cells. That work adds: Having surgery to correct congenital heart defects, healthy Finnish infants acted as the donors. Surgeons resected thymus tissue during corrective heart surgery. Thymic and blood repertoires showed apparently biased V and J gene usage.

The sequenced sample was thymocytes. The receptor comes from a boy younger than two with a congenital heart defect. The chain has TRBV6-6 and TRBJ2-2; 8 bases agree with TRBD2. CDR3 coding DNA: TGTGCCAGCCGTAGCGGGACGGCCTCCACCGGGGAGCTGTTTTTT. Encoded protein: CASRSGTASTGELFF.